The clone carrying this T cell receptor beta chain was detected only a few times. This entry is derived from a study of tumor-infiltrating lymphocytes in primary liver carcinoma. Without any cell sorting, 20-30 mg of bulk tissue yielded co-extracted RNA and DNA. Patients had primary liver carcinoma treated by surgical resection. From approximately 500 ng total RNA, TCR beta cDNA was generated with a primer in the constant region. Construction of TCR beta libraries relied on three successive nested multiplex PCR rounds employing slightly modified ARM-PCR. Two initial PCR rounds of ten to eleven cycles each paired TRBV1-TRBV30 forward primers with a C-beta reverse primer. MiXCR, run by TCRdb on the multiplex PCR reads, gives a single entry per CDR3 protein. The sample has 85,000 to 100,000 distinct CDR3 sequences, around 68% seen once. The CDR3 is made up of 15 amino acids. V was clipped by 3 bases and J by 7 bases, with 21 bases between them. Germline V gene sequence: CDR1 GTSNPN, CDR2 SVGIG (reference sequence).

The rearrangement links TRBV30 to TRBJ2-5; D perhaps matches TRBD2 (6 bases). This TCR derives from a man in his forties with primary liver carcinoma and hepatitis B virus infection. What was sequenced was tumor-adjacent normal liver tissue. The CDR3 sequence is CAWSVVGGGGGTQYF. The CDR3 nucleotides are TGTGCCTGGAGCGTTGTTGGGGGTGGGGGAGGGACCCAGTACTTC. Full variable domain (rest looked up from reference TRBV30 and TRBJ2-5): SQTIHQWPATLVQPVGSPLSLECTVEGTSNPNLYWYRQAAGRGLQLLFYSVGIGQISSEVPQNLSASRPQDRQFILSSKKLLLSDSGFYLCAWSVVGGGGGTQYFGPGTRLLVL.